This TCR beta chain was profiled in a study of OX40 agonist ivuxolimab in advanced cancers. Clones were sequenced by immunoSEQ multiplex PCR, and TCRdb holds only the in-frame ones, with some missing. Among tens of thousands of clones listed, around 77% were seen once. The material sequenced was CD4+ or CD8+ T cells sorted from blood, taken in a trial of the OX40 agonist ivuxolimab. The clonotype originates from an adult with an advanced solid tumor such as melanoma, head and neck, liver or kidney cancer.

The CDR3 DNA reads TGTGCCAGCAGTGAAGCTTTGATAGGGGGGAGTGAAAAACTGTTTTTT. Protein: CASSEALIGGSEKLFF. The V call is TRBV2, the J call TRBJ1-4; TRBD1 is a possible D gene (6 bases). The CDR3 totals 16 residues. V was clipped by 0 bases and J by 7 bases, with 15 bases between them. CDR1 and CDR2 from the germline V gene are SNHLY and FYNNEI.